The clone carrying this T cell receptor (beta chain) has just one count. The CDR3 consists of 14 residues. Germline CDR1 is LNHNV and CDR2 is YYDKDF (reference sequence). The V end was cut by 3 bases, the J end by 0 bases, with 8 bases between. Repertoires were generated with immunoSEQ multiplex PCR, while TCRdb's copy carries only in-frame clones and drops some. The table lists under 65,000 clones, roughly 92% of them singletons. The data belong to a study of OX40 agonist ivuxolimab in advanced cancers. The sequenced sample was CD4+ or CD8+ T cells sorted from blood, obtained in a trial of the OX40 agonist ivuxolimab. The receptor comes from an adult with an advanced solid tumor such as melanoma, head and neck, liver or kidney cancer. This chain uses TRBV15 with TRBJ1-2, with D possibly TRBD1 on 6 matching bases. The CDR3 here is CATSRDSPNYGYTF. The CDR3, as DNA: TGTGCCACCAGCAGGGACAGCCCTAACTATGGCTACACCTTC. The full variable domain, completed using reference TRBV15 and TRBJ1-2, is DAMVIQNPRYQVTQFGKPVTLSCSQTLNHNVMYWYQQKSSQAPKLLFHYYDKDFNNEADTPDNFQSRRPNTSFCFLDIRSPGLGDTAMYLCATSRDSPNYGYTFGSGTRLTVV.